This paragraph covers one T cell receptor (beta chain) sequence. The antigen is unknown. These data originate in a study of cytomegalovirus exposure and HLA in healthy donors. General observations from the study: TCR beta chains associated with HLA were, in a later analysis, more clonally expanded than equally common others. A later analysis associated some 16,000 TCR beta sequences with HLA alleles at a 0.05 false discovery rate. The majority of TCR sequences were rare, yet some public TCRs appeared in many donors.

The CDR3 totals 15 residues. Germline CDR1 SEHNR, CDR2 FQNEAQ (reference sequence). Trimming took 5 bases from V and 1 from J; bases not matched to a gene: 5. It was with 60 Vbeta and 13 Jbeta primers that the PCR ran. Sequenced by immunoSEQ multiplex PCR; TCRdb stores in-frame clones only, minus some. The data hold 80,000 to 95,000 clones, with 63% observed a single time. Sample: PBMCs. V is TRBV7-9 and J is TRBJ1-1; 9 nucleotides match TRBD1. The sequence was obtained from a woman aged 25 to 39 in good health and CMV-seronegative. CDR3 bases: TGTGCCAGCAGCCCCGGGACAGGGCCGAACACTGAAGCTTTCTTT. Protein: CASSPGTGPNTEAFF.